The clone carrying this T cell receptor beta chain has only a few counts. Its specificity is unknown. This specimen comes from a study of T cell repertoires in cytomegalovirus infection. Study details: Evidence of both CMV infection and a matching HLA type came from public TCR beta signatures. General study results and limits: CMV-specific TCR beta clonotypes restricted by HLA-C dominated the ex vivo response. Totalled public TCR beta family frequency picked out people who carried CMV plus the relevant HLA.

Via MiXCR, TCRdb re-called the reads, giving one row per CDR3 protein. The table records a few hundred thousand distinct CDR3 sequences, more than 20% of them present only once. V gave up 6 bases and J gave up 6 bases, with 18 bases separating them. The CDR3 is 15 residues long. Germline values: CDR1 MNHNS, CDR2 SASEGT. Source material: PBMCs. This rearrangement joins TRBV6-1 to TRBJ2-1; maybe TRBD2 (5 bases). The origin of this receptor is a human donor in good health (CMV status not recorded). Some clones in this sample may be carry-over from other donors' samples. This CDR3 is CASSLAVEGFNEQFF. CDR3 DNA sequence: TGTGCCAGCAGCCTCGCCGTAGAGGGCTTCAATGAGCAGTTCTTC.